This T cell receptor (beta chain) was found in a study of radiation and T cells in renal cell carcinoma. Study results and caveats: Baseline intratumoral clonotype presence is unknown without pretreatment biopsies.

With respect to this clone: As yet, its antigen is unknown.

The time point was: baseline pretreatment blood. Treatment here: 15 Gy SBRT to primary tumor, nephrectomy 4 weeks later. This renal cell carcinoma was of the clear cell type. The data were produced by immunoSEQ multiplex PCR, yet TCRdb's version contains in-frame clones alone and is incomplete. Of 100,000 to 150,000 clones detected, 80% to 85% appear once; the ten largest clones hold less than 3.5%. V lost 5 bases to trimming and J lost 1 base, with 18 bases between them. Per the germline V gene, CDR1 is SGHTA and CDR2 is FQGNSA. The CDR3 length is 16 residues. The sequence was collected from a woman aged 55 to 70 with renal cell carcinoma. The starting material was blood, obtained from a patient whose treatment included radiotherapy and nephrectomy. The rearrangement links TRBV7-2 to TRBJ2-7; D might be TRBD1 or TRBD2, each matching 5 bases. DNA for the CDR3: TGTGCCAGCAGCCCTGGGCCGGGACGTATGTCCTACGAGCAGTACTTC. This translates into CASSPGPGRMSYEQYF.